Presented here are 20 T cell receptor beta chains from one specimen sequenced in a study of OX40 agonist ivuxolimab in advanced cancers. Profiled with immunoSEQ multiplex PCR; TCRdb holds only in-frame clones, not every one. The sample contains 70,000 to 90,000 clones, 81% of which appear only once. The sequencing here drew on CD4+ or CD8+ T cells sorted from blood, taken in a trial of the OX40 agonist ivuxolimab. Receptors were obtained from an adult with an advanced solid tumor such as melanoma, head and neck, liver or kidney cancer.

V is TRBV27 and J is TRBJ1-1; D perhaps matches TRBD1 (5 bases). Per the germline V gene, CDR1 is MNHEY and CDR2 is SMNVEV (reference sequence). The germline V and J ends were trimmed by 1 base and 5 bases, with 8 bases remaining between them. This CDR3 has 13 residues. The DNA of the CDR3 is TGTGCCAGCAGTTTATTCCGGGGGACTGAAGCTTTCTTT. It is translated as CASSLFRGTEAFF.

This clone was counted once. The chain carries TRBV7-2 and TRBJ1-1, with D perhaps TRBD1 (5 bases). The germline CDR1 and CDR2 sequences are SGHTA and FQGNSA. Trimming shortened V by 5 bases and J by 1 base, and 8 bases separated the two germline ends. The CDR3 runs 13 residues. The CDR3 reads CASSAGQNTEAFF. The DNA of the CDR3 is TGTGCCAGCAGCGCCGGACAGAACACTGAAGCTTTCTTT.

This chain's CDR3 is CASTTPQRGAQETQYF. DNA for the CDR3: TGTGCCAGCACCACCCCCCAGCGGGGGGCCCAAGAGACCCAGTACTTC. The rearrangement joins TRBV5-6 to TRBJ2-5; 9 bases are a match to TRBD2. V lost 6 bases to trimming and J lost 1 base; unmatched junction nucleotides: 10. CDR1 and CDR2 from the germline V gene are SGHDT and YYEEEE. This CDR3 contains 16 residues.

This clone appeared a single time. The chain has TRBV18 and TRBJ2-7, with D possibly TRBD2 on 6 matching bases. Trimming left V 0 bases short and J 2 bases short, with 11 bases between. This CDR3 is built from 15 residues. Germline V CDR1 and CDR2: KGHSH, LQKENI. The DNA for the CDR3 is TGTGCCAGCTCACCACCGAATAGCGGCCCCTACGAGCAGTACTTC. Encoded protein: CASSPPNSGPYEQYF.

The V gene is TRBV6-6, the J gene TRBJ1-2; D not resolved. Trimming left V 6 bases short and J 2 bases short, with 7 bases between. The CDR3 runs to 12 residues. Germline loops: CDR1 MNHNY, CDR2 SVGAGI (reference sequence). CDR3 coding DNA: TGTGCCAGCAGCCCAAACAACTATGGCTACACCTTC. It translates to CASSPNNYGYTF.

The chain's CDR3 is CASSQSAGSGNTIYF. The CDR3 bases are TGTGCCAGCAGCCAATCGGCGGGGTCTGGAAACACCATATATTTT. The V call is TRBV4-2, the J call TRBJ1-3; D is unresolved. The CDR3 consists of 15 residues. CDR1 is LGHNA, CDR2 YNFKEQ, per germline. V was clipped by 2 bases and J by 1 base, with 9 bases between them.

Here the CDR3 DNA reads TGCGCCAGCAGCCAAGATACATTGTTCGGGGGGAGGACCGGGGAGCTGTTTTTT. This sequence encodes CASSQDTLFGGRTGELFF. The chain carries TRBV4-3 and TRBJ2-2, with TRBD2 matching 7 bases. The germline V gene encodes CDR1 LGHNA and CDR2 YSLEER. Losses at the gene ends were 0 bases for V and 5 bases for J; bases not matched to a gene: 12. The CDR3 length is 18 residues.

CDR3 protein: CASSLRQGAFYEQFF. For the CDR3, the DNA is TGTGCCAGCAGCCTCCGACAGGGGGCATTTTATGAGCAGTTCTTC. This sequence joins TRBV11-2 and TRBJ2-1; 10 bases are a match to TRBD1. The V gene's germline CDR1 is SGHAT and CDR2 FQNNGV. V was clipped by 5 bases and J by 8 bases; unmatched bases: 9. This CDR3 has 15 amino acids.

The rearrangement uses TRBV19 and TRBJ1-6; D remains unclear. Germline values: CDR1 LNHDA, CDR2 SQIVND (reference sequence). The germline V and J ends were trimmed by 3 bases and 9 bases, with 12 bases remaining between them. This CDR3 has 14 amino acids. Here the CDR3 reads CASSMGTARSPLHF. The CDR3 DNA reads TGTGCCAGTAGTATGGGTACGGCGCGTTCACCCCTCCACTTT.

This clone appeared a few times. The chain recombines TRBV27 with TRBJ1-4, with D possibly matching TRBD1 (6 bases). The CDR3 covers 14 residues. V lost 2 bases and J lost 2, with 6 bases in between. Germline loops: CDR1 MNHEY, CDR2 SMNVEV (reference sequence). Here the CDR3 reads CASSLQGTNEKLFF. CDR3 DNA sequence: TGTGCCAGCAGTTTACAGGGGACTAATGAAAAACTGTTTTTT.

This clone was counted a single time. V usage is TRBV6-6 and J usage is TRBJ1-2, with D unresolved. Per germline, CDR1 MNHNY and CDR2 SVGAGI (reference sequence). The length of the CDR3 is 11 residues. V was shortened by 4 bases and J by 8 bases, with 8 bases between the two germline ends. DNA for the CDR3: TGTGCCAGCAGTTTAGGTCAAGGCTACACCTTC. This gives the protein CASSLGQGYTF.

The chain employs TRBV6-4 and TRBJ2-2, with 12 nucleotides matching TRBD1. Trimming took 8 bases from V and 7 from J; bases not matched to a gene: 17. CDR3 length equals 18 residues. Germline V gene lookup returns CDR1 MRHNA and CDR2 SNTAGT. The CDR3 loop is CASLYPGQGAFVVGELFF. The CDR3 nucleotides read TGTGCCAGCCTTTATCCGGGACAGGGGGCTTTCGTTGTCGGGGAGCTGTTTTTT.

This clone was counted at least ten times. The CDR3 is CASSPYPDSATYEQYF. Written as DNA, the CDR3 is TGTGCCAGTAGTCCCTACCCCGACTCAGCAACCTACGAGCAGTACTTC. This sequence joins TRBV19 and TRBJ2-7; no definite D call. Germline V gives CDR1 LNHDA, CDR2 SQIVND (reference sequence). The ends were cut back, 5 bases at V and 2 bases at J, with 19 bases in the middle. CDR3 length: 16 amino acids.

The gene calls are TRBV7-9 and TRBJ1-3; unclear D gene. CDR3 size: 16 residues. Germline V gene lookup returns CDR1 SEHNR and CDR2 FQNEAQ (reference sequence). V dropped 5 bases and J dropped 0 bases, with 14 bases sitting between them. CDR3 residues: CASSTGRASSGNTIYF. As DNA, the CDR3 is TGTGCCAGCAGCACCGGACGGGCTAGCTCTGGAAACACCATATATTTT.

This clone was seen only once. The genes are TRBV7-9 and TRBJ2-7, with D tentatively TRBD1 (6 bases). This CDR3 has 12 residues. CDR1 and CDR2 from the germline V gene are SEHNR and FQNEAQ (reference sequence). The V end lost 4 bases, the J end lost 3 bases, and 7 bases lay between the germline ends. The DNA for the CDR3 is TGTGCCAGCAGCTGGGACAACTACGAGCAGTACTTC. It yields the protein CASSWDNYEQYF. Looking up the rest from reference TRBV7-9 and TRBJ2-7 gives the full variable domain: DTGVSQNPRHKITKRGQNVTFRCDPISEHNRLYWYRQTLGQGPEFLTYFQNEAQLEKSRLLSDRFSAERPKGSFSTLEIQRTEQGDSAMYLCASSWDNYEQYFGPGTRLTVT.

J is TRBJ2-5 and V is TRBV29-1, with D unresolved. V dropped 3 bases and J dropped 5 bases, with 10 bases sitting between them. The CDR3 has 12 residues. Germline loops: CDR1 SQVTM, CDR2 ANQGSEA. The CDR3 coding sequence is TGCAGCGTTGATAGAGGCCGCGAGACCCAGTACTTC. Its protein is CSVDRGRETQYF.

The rearrangement links TRBV6-6 to TRBJ1-2; D ambiguous. The germline CDR1 and CDR2 sequences are MNHNY and SVGAGI (reference sequence). This CDR3 region has 14 residues. V was clipped by 2 bases and J by 4 bases, with 11 bases between them. The CDR3 DNA sequence: TGTGCCAGCAGTTACCCCCAGGCTAGCTATGGCTACACCTTC. Amino acids: CASSYPQASYGYTF.

This chain connects TRBV7-2 to TRBJ2-7; no firm D call. Trimming removed 1 base at V and 1 base at J, with 11 bases between. The CDR3 totals 15 residues. The germline CDR1 and CDR2 sequences are SGHTA and FQGNSA. The CDR3 spells CASSLGLSSSYEQYF. The CDR3, as DNA: TGTGCCAGCAGCTTAGGTTTAAGCAGTTCCTACGAGCAGTACTTC.

This clone occurred a few times. The chain carries TRBV4-2 and TRBJ1-2; a possible D gene is TRBD1 (5 bases). The CDR3 extends over 14 amino acids. From germline, CDR1 is LGHNA and CDR2 YNFKEQ. V lost 3 bases and J lost 7, with 15 bases in between. CDR3: CASSQYLGVGGYTF. In DNA, the CDR3 is TGTGCCAGCAGCCAGTATTTGGGGGTTGGTGGCTACACCTTC.

The chain has TRBV11-3 and TRBJ2-1, with unresolved D. Trimming stripped 4 bases from V and 4 bases from J, with 5 bases between. In germline, CDR1 is SGHNT, CDR2 YENEEA. The CDR3 runs to 12 residues. In DNA, the CDR3 is TGTGCCAGCAGCTCTACTTACAATGAGCAGTTCTTC. It encodes CASSSTYNEQFF.